This TCR beta chain was identified during a study of blood T cell repertoires in COVID-19. Overall study: Samples of COVID-19 (acute and convalescent) were obtained from the United States, Italy and Spain.

Germline loops: CDR1 KGHSH, CDR2 LQKENI. This CDR3 contains 11 residues. Trimming shortened V by 6 bases and J by 2 bases, and 4 bases separated the two germline ends. A word on this clone: Other DNA sequences within the sample encode an identical CDR3.

Method: immunoSEQ multiplex PCR; TCRdb's copy keeps in-frame clones and lacks some. This sample yields about 180,000 clones, of which approximately 88% are seen a single time; over 6.5% belongs to the top ten. The sequenced sample was peripheral blood. J is TRBJ2-5 and V is TRBV18; no definite D call. The source of this sequence is a woman in her 40s with COVID-19, enrolled during active disease. CDR3 coding DNA: TGTGCCAGCTCGCGACAAGAGACCCAGTACTTC. Its translation is CASSRQETQYF. Variable domain in full (rest from reference TRBV18 and TRBJ2-5): NAGVMQNPRHLVRRRGQEARLRCSPMKGHSHVYWYRQLPEEGLKFMVYLQKENIIDESGMPKERFSAEFPKEGPSILRIQQVVRGDSAAYFCASSRQETQYFGPGTRLLVL.